Described below is a single T cell receptor (beta chain) sequence and its context. This clone counts as medium-sized (0.01 to 0.1%). Its antigen remains undetermined. Base qualities are not at hand, and no much larger clone is one base apart. The immunoSEQ Assay at Adaptive Biotechnologies was used to immunosequence TCRbeta CDR3 regions from the extracted DNA. In the original analysis: To measure the absolute abundance of each unique TCRbeta CDR3, the sequences were collapsed and filtered. Clonality was calculated as 1 minus Pielou's evenness, with only productive in-frame rearrangements included in the computation. Regional overlap was evaluated by tracking the top 100 nucleotide rearrangements across paired samples, and paired versus unrelated samples were compared using the Morisita index. The immunoSEQ Rearrangement Details tool was used to assess whether nucleotide rearrangements converged onto identical amino acid sequences. This is the immuneACCESS table as TCRdb keeps it, with only in-frame sequences that have V and J called. A part of the clones is gone; compared with another copy, unresolved V genes explain less than half, and the rest is unexplained. For V, J and clone size, that table is used; D and trimming come from the DNA. The sample records about 2,100 clones, around 50% of which are singletons. Around 30% of the sample comes from the top ten.

This entry belongs to a study of CXCR4 blockade with PD-1 therapy in pancreatic cancer (dated by TCRdb to between 2019 and 2020). For the wider study: The study analyzed resected pancreatic ductal adenocarcinoma using multiplex immunohistochemistry and TCRbeta immunosequencing, along with ex vivo slice culture to test PD-1 and CXCR4 blockade. To assess intratumoral heterogeneity, two geographically distinct regions from each of over 5 tumors were TCR-sequenced. What the authors observed across the whole study: Clonal expansion was observed in tumors, with a mean productive clonality of about 0.15 compared with 0.05 in healthy blood, but no correlation between clonality and survival was found. Because only TCRbeta chains were sequenced, true antigen-specificity overlap among convergent dominant clones remained unconfirmed while awaiting paired alpha-beta single-cell sequencing. The frequency of each amino acid clone correlated strongly with the number of distinct nucleotide rearrangements encoding that clone, suggesting convergent selection driven by common tumor antigens.

The germline V gene specifies SGHNT as CDR1 and YENEEA as CDR2. Relative to germline, V is 2 bases shorter and J is 1 base shorter, with 13 bases between their ends. The CDR3 runs 16 residues from the cysteine to the phenylalanine. Just CDR3 DNA is preserved here, 48 bases in frame from base 1. The archived tumor blocks came from patients who had not received neoadjuvant therapy before resection. The preserved-tissue arm of the study used 30 to 35 surgical resection samples from 20 to 25 previously untreated pancreatic ductal adenocarcinoma patients. DNA for the resection arm was extracted from ten 5-micron curls of FFPE tumor lying next to the multiplex immunohistochemistry slide.

The rearrangement combines TRBV11-3 with TRBJ2-3, with a weak D call of TRBD1 (6 bases match). The source material was tumor tissue. The receptor comes from a human donor with pancreatic ductal adenocarcinoma. CDR3 region: CASSLTKGDGTDTQYF. The DNA sequence reads TGTGCCAGCAGCTTAACCAAGGGGGATGGCACAGATACGCAGTATTTT.